The rows below give T cell receptor beta chains drawn from one sample of a study of cytomegalovirus exposure and HLA in healthy donors. Profiled with immunoSEQ multiplex PCR; TCRdb holds only in-frame clones, not every one. The table has about 110,000 clones, over 70% seen once. Sequencing was carried out using PBMCs. The receptors originated from a male donor in good health and CMV-seronegative. The CDR3 runs from the conserved cysteine through the conserved F or W. A D gene is named only where the DNA matches it firmly. Not all rows give a size; the values are once, few, many and, for expanded clones, a class.

clone_size,j_call,d_call,v_call,cdr3_nt,cdr3_aa
few,TRBJ1-2,TRBD1,TRBV9,TGTGCCAGCAGCCCAACGGGACAGGGGGCGGGCTATGGCTACACCTTC,CASSPTGQGAGYGYTF
NA,TRBJ2-7,TRBD2,TRBV28,TGTGCCAGCAGTTCAGCGGGAGGGCCCTACGAGCAGTACTTC,CASSSAGGPYEQYF
NA,TRBJ2-7,TRBD1,TRBV7-9,TGTGCCAGCAGTCCGAGGGGGCCGACCTACGAGCAGTACTTC,CASSPRGPTYEQYF
NA,TRBJ1-2,NA,TRBV6-5,TGTGCCAGCAGTGAAGCGCTCCAGTATGGCTACACCTTC,CASSEALQYGYTF
NA,TRBJ2-2,TRBD1,TRBV11-3,TGTGCCAGCAGCCCCCACAGGGGTCAGGGGGAGCTGTTTTTT,CASSPHRGQGELFF
NA,TRBJ2-3,NA,TRBV14,TGTGCCAGCAGCCAAGACCGCCCGACTATCGGGGGGCCCACAGATACGCAGTATTTT,CASSQDRPTIGGPTDTQYF
NA,TRBJ2-2,TRBD1,TRBV5-1,TGCGCCAGCAGCAAGGGACAGGCTAACACCGGGGAGCTGTTTTTT,CASSKGQANTGELFF
NA,TRBJ2-1,TRBD2,TRBV19,TGTGCCAGTAGTGTGACTAGCGGGAGGGCCACTGAGCAGTTCTTC,CASSVTSGRATEQFF
NA,TRBJ2-3,TRBD1,TRBV19,TGTGCCAGTAGTATAGGGGGGACAGGGCCAGATACGCAGTATTTT,CASSIGGTGPDTQYF
NA,TRBJ2-1,NA,TRBV11-2,TGTGCCAGCAGCTTACGGACTATCGGGAATGAGCAGTTCTTC,CASSLRTIGNEQFF
few,TRBJ1-5,NA,TRBV6-1,TGTGCCAGCAGTGAAGGTGGGCAGGCACAGCCCCAGCATTTT,CASSEGGQAQPQHF
NA,TRBJ1-1,NA,TRBV9,TGTGCCAGCAGTCGACAGTCTCTCATGAACACTGAAGCTTTCTTT,CASSRQSLMNTEAFF
NA,TRBJ1-4,NA,TRBV30,TGTGCCTGGAGCGGGGTCATTAATGAAAAACTGTTTTTT,CAWSGVINEKLFF
NA,TRBJ2-3,TRBD2,TRBV28,TGTGGATGTGGGGCTAGCGGGAGAGCACAGGATACGCAGTATTTT,CGCGASGRAQDTQYF
few,TRBJ1-2,NA,TRBV19,TGTGCCAGTAAAAAGGTCGGCAGGCGAACCGCTAACTATGGCTACACCTTC,CASKKVGRRTANYGYTF
NA,TRBJ2-5,NA,TRBV29-1,TGCAGCGCCCAAGGCCAGAGACAGTTTTTCCAAGAGACCCAGTACTTC,CSAQGQRQFFQETQYF
NA,TRBJ2-7,TRBD1,TRBV2,TGTGCCAGCGGACAGGGGGCGACCTACGAGCAGTACTTC,CASGQGATYEQYF
NA,TRBJ1-4,NA,TRBV5-1,TGCGCCAGCAGCGCATACACAGGGTTTGATGTTGGTAGGGGTGAAAAACTGTTTTTT,CASSAYTGFDVGRGEKLFF
NA,TRBJ2-3,NA,TRBV11-2,TGTGCCAGCAGCCGCACGATCGGAGATACGCAGTATTTT,CASSRTIGDTQYF
few,TRBJ2-7,NA,TRBV7-9,TGTTCCAGCAGCCAATGGGAGCGTCGCTACGAGCAGTACTTC,CSSSQWERRYEQYF
NA,TRBJ2-3,TRBD2,TRBV27,TGTGCCAGCAGTTCCTCTAGGCGGGAGGGTGAGACAGATACGCAGTATTTT,CASSSSRREGETDTQYF
few,TRBJ2-7,NA,TRBV28,TGTGCCAGCAGGGACTGGAACGAGCAGTACTTC,CASRDWNEQYF
once,TRBJ1-2,NA,TRBV6-6,TGTGCCAGCAGTGACCTAACAGAAGCCTACACCTTC,CASSDLTEAYTF
NA,TRBJ2-3,NA,TRBV4-1,TGCGCCAGCAGCCAAAGGGAGACAGATACGCAGTATTTT,CASSQRETDTQYF
NA,TRBJ2-1,TRBD1,TRBV19,TGTGCCACCCAGAGGCAGTCCGGGACAGGGTCGGATTACTACAATGAGCAGTTCTTC,CATQRQSGTGSDYYNEQFF
NA,TRBJ1-1,TRBD1,TRBV5-6,TGTGCCAGCAGACAGACAGGGGTGGGCACTGAAGCTTTCTTT,CASRQTGVGTEAFF
NA,TRBJ1-2,NA,TRBV10-3,TGTGCCATCAGTGACCCGGAGGAGAGCCCCGGCTATGGCTACACCTTC,CAISDPEESPGYGYTF
NA,TRBJ2-2,NA,TRBV4-2,TGTGCCAGCAGCCAAGATCTAGGAGCCCCCGGGGAGCTGTTTTTT,CASSQDLGAPGELFF
NA,TRBJ1-5,TRBD1,TRBV28,TGTGCCAGCAGCCCCGGGACAGGGACTAATCAGCCCCAGCATTTT,CASSPGTGTNQPQHF
NA,TRBJ2-7,TRBD1,TRBV19,TGTGCCAGTAGACACCGGGACAGATACTACGAGCAGTACTTC,CASRHRDRYYEQYF
NA,TRBJ2-7,TRBD1,TRBV5-4,TGTGCCAGCAGCCGGGACAGGGGGTCGTACGAGCAGTACTTC,CASSRDRGSYEQYF
once,TRBJ1-5,NA,TRBV28,TGTGCCGTCTGTTGGGAGATTAATCAGCCCCAGCATTTT,CAVCWEINQPQHF
many,TRBJ1-1,NA,TRBV11-2,TGTGCCAGCAGCGCAGGGTCCCTCCCGAAGTCTTTCTTT,CASSAGSLPKSFF
NA,TRBJ2-3,TRBD2,TRBV9,TGTGCCAGCAGCGTAGGGGGAGCGGGGCAGGCAGATACGCAGTATTTT,CASSVGGAGQADTQYF
NA,TRBJ2-6,NA,TRBV7-9,TGTTCCAGCAGTCTATCCTTGTACTCCCCAGGGTCTGGGGCCAACGTCCTGACTTTC,CSSSLSLYSPGSGANVLTF
once,TRBJ2-7,TRBD1,TRBV18,TGTGCCAGCTCACCAAGCCAGGACAGGGGGTCCTACGAGCAGTACTTC,CASSPSQDRGSYEQYF
NA,TRBJ2-7,NA,TRBV6-5,TGTGCCAGCAGTTTAGGGCGGGCAGGAGCCTACGAGCAGTACTTC,CASSLGRAGAYEQYF
once,TRBJ2-2,TRBD2,TRBV5-6,TGTGCCAGCAGCTTTGTCAGCGGGAGTGGGACCGGGGAGCTGTTTTTT,CASSFVSGSGTGELFF
many,TRBJ2-2,TRBD1,TRBV6-5,TGTGCCAGCAGTAAAGGGACAGGGGCCGGGGAGCTGTTTTTT,CASSKGTGAGELFF
NA,TRBJ2-7,NA,TRBV25-1,TGTGCCAGCAGTGAATATCAGGACAGCTCCTACGAGCAGTACTTC,CASSEYQDSSYEQYF
NA,TRBJ1-2,TRBD1,TRBV7-2,TGTGCCAGCAGCTCTCGTACAGGGGATTATGGCTACACCTTC,CASSSRTGDYGYTF
NA,TRBJ2-1,NA,TRBV13,TGTGCCAGCAGCTTAGGGGAGACCTACAATGAGCAGTTCTTC,CASSLGETYNEQFF
once,TRBJ1-1,NA,TRBV7-9,TGTGCCAGCAGCGCAAGGCTGGGGCCGGGCACTGAAGCTTTCTTT,CASSARLGPGTEAFF
NA,TRBJ1-1,TRBD1,TRBV19,TGTGCCAGTAATCCGGGACAGGGAGCTAACACTGAAGCTTTCTTT,CASNPGQGANTEAFF
NA,TRBJ1-2,NA,TRBV27,TGTGCCAGCAGTTTATCTCGGGGAGACTATGGCTACACCTTC,CASSLSRGDYGYTF
NA,TRBJ2-7,TRBD1,TRBV28,TGTGCCAGCAGTTCCGGGACAGGGAAATCCTACGAGCAGTACTTC,CASSSGTGKSYEQYF
NA,TRBJ1-2,NA,TRBV7-9,TGTGCCAGCAGTCGCGGTGGAGGGCAAGCTAACTATGGCTACACCTTC,CASSRGGGQANYGYTF
NA,TRBJ2-3,TRBD2,TRBV27,TGTGCCAGCTTGCCCCTTCGACTAGCGGGCGGAGCCGGCACAGATACGCAGTATTTT,CASLPLRLAGGAGTDTQYF
once,TRBJ2-2,TRBD1,TRBV6-5,TGTGCCAGCAGCCCTAACAGGGGGGAGGCCGGGGAGCTGTTTTTT,CASSPNRGEAGELFF
NA,TRBJ2-3,TRBD2,TRBV11-2,TGTGCCAGCAGCGCGATCGGGACTAGCGGGATTGGGACAGATACGCAGTATTTT,CASSAIGTSGIGTDTQYF
NA,TRBJ1-1,NA,TRBV7-2,TGTGCCAGCAGCTTCAGACTAATGAACACTGAAGCTTTCTTT,CASSFRLMNTEAFF
NA,TRBJ2-1,NA,TRBV5-5,TGTGCCAGCAGCTTGACAGGTGAAGCTTCTTACAATGAGCAGTTCTTC,CASSLTGEASYNEQFF
few,TRBJ2-5,TRBD1,TRBV5-1,TGCGCCAGCAGCTTGGTACCCGACAGGGAAGAGACCCAGTACTTC,CASSLVPDREETQYF
once,TRBJ1-2,NA,TRBV28,TGTGCCAGCACCCCAGGGCCCGGCCGGGGCTACACCTTC,CASTPGPGRGYTF